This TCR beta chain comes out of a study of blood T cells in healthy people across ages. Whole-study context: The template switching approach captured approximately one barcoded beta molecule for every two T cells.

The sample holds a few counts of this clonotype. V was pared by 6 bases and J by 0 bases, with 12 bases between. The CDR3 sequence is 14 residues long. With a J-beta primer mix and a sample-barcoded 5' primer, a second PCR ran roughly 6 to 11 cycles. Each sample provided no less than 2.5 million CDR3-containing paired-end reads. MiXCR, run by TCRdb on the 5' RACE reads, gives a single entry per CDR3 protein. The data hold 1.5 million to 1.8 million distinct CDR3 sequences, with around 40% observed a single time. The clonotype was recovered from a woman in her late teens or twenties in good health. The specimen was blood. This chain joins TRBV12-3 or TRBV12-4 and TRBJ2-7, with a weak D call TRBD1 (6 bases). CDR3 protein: CASSLRGFSYEQYF. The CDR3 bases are TGTGCCAGCAGCCTTAGGGGGTTCTCCTACGAGCAGTACTTC.